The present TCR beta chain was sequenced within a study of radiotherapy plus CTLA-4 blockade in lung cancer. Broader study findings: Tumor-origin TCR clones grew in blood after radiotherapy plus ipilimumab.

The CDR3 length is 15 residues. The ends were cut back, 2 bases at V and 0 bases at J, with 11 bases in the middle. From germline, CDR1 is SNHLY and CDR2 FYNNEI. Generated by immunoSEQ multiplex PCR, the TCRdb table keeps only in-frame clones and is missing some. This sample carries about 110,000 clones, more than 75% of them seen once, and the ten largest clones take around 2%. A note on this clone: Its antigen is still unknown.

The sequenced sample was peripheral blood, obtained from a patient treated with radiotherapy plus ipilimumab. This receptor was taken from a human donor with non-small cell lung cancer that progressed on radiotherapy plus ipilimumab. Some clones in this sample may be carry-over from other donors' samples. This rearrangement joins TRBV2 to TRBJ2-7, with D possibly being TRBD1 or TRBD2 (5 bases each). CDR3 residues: CASSEWAGSSYEQYF. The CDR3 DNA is TGTGCCAGCAGTGAATGGGCAGGGAGCTCCTACGAGCAGTACTTC.